Shown below are 22 T cell receptor beta chains from a single sample sequenced in a study of T-cell reconstitution after alpha-beta-depleted transplantation in children. A library of TCRbeta sequences, prepared with unique molecular identifiers, was generated. TCRdb reprocessed the PCR reads via MiXCR and lists one record per CDR3 protein. The sample holds 530,000 or so distinct CDR3 sequences, more than 20% seen once. Specimen: PBMCs, collected before TCRalphabeta/CD19-depleted stem cell transplant. The receptors stem from a boy under two years old with Wiskott-Aldrich syndrome, due to receive a stem cell transplant.

This clonotype was recorded a few times. This chain joins TRBV4-1 and TRBJ2-1; D remains ambiguous. Trimming stripped 5 bases from V and 13 bases from J, with 15 bases between. The CDR3 has 12 residues. Per the germline V gene, CDR1 is MGHRA and CDR2 is YSYEKL. CDR3 nucleotides: TGCGCCAGCAGCGACTCCACGGGTACTCAGTTCTTC. It translates to CASSDSTGTQFF.

This clonotype was detected ten times or more. An end of the junction does not agree with germline; a read error may underlie this. This chain uses TRBV5-1 with TRBJ2-1, with D possibly matching TRBD2 (5 bases). Germline-derived CDR1 and CDR2 are SGHRS and YFSETQ. This CDR3 contains 12 residues. CDR3 sequence: CASSLEANEQFF. The DNA for the CDR3 is TGTGCCAGCAGCTTGGAGGCAAATGAGCAGTTCTTC.

The chain recombines TRBV6-1 with TRBJ1-2, with TRBD1 matching over 9 bases. From germline, CDR1 is MNHNS and CDR2 SASEGT. The CDR3 is made up of 17 amino acids. J was trimmed by 0 bases and V by 6 bases; bases with no gene match: 11. The CDR3 nucleotides are TGTGCCAGCAGGTCCGGGACAGGGCCAGGAGCTAACTATGGCTACACCTTC. Its translation is CASRSGTGPGANYGYTF.

This clonotype turned up a few times. The V and J genes are TRBV6-6 and TRBJ2-2; D is perhaps TRBD1 (6 bases). The length of the CDR3 is 13 residues. Per the germline V gene, CDR1 is MNHNY and CDR2 is SVGAGI (reference sequence). The germline V and J ends were trimmed by 6 bases and 3 bases, with 8 bases remaining between them. CDR3 sequence reads: CASSGQHTGELFF. As DNA, the CDR3 is TGTGCCAGCAGCGGACAGCACACCGGGGAGCTGTTTTTT.

The chain combines TRBV27 with TRBJ2-1; D is unresolved. V was shortened by 6 bases and J by 5 bases, with 17 bases between the two germline ends. Germline values: CDR1 MNHEY, CDR2 SMNVEV (reference sequence). There are 15 residues in the CDR3. Here the CDR3 reads CASSVMSVGHNEQFF. CDR3 DNA: TGTGCCAGCAGCGTCATGTCCGTCGGCCACAATGAGCAGTTCTTC.

The rearrangement joins TRBV27 to TRBJ1-5; TRBD1 is a possible D gene (5 bases). The germline V gene encodes CDR1 MNHEY and CDR2 SMNVEV (reference sequence). The CDR3 loop spans 12 amino acids. With 6 bases removed from V and 6 bases from J, the gap between germline ends came to 9 bases. In nucleotides, the CDR3 is TGTGCCAGCAGAGCAGGGACTCAGCCCCAGCATTTT. Protein: CASRAGTQPQHF.

This clonotype occurred a few times. V is TRBV29-1 and J is TRBJ2-3; TRBD1 aligns across 7 bases. The CDR3 is made up of 12 amino acids. J gave up 4 bases and V 6 bases, and 4 bases lay outside the gene matches. Germline values: CDR1 SQVTM, CDR2 ANQGSEA. The CDR3 DNA reads as TGCAGCGTAGCGACAGGGTCAGATACGCAGTATTTT. Translating gives CSVATGSDTQYF.

V gene TRBV5-1 combines with J gene TRBJ2-6; maybe TRBD2 (5 bases). Germline V lookup: CDR1 SGHRS, CDR2 YFSETQ. This CDR3 is 15 amino acids long. Trimming stripped 4 bases from V and 0 bases from J, with 8 bases between. CDR3 loop: CASSRDFSGANVLTF. In DNA, the CDR3 is TGCGCCAGCAGCCGGGATTTCTCTGGGGCCAACGTCCTGACTTTC.

This clonotype was counted between two and nine times. The V gene is TRBV7-6, the J gene TRBJ2-3, with D possibly matching TRBD1 (5 bases). V was trimmed by 1 base and J by 1 base, leaving 12 bases between them. CDR1 is SGHVS, CDR2 FNYEAQ, per germline. This CDR3 has 16 amino acids. CDR3 nucleotides: TGTGCCAGCAGCTTAGTAACAGGCTTGGGCACAGATACGCAGTATTTT. Its protein is CASSLVTGLGTDTQYF.

V usage is TRBV12-3 or TRBV12-4 and J usage is TRBJ2-1; D gene ambiguous. The CDR3 has 14 amino acids. Trimming cost V 5 bases and J 3 bases, with 11 bases left between them. The DNA for the CDR3 is TGTGCCAGCAGTGGAACTCGCAGCTACAATGAGCAGTTCTTC. Its translation: CASSGTRSYNEQFF.

This clonotype was picked up a small number of times. This chain uses TRBV10-3 with TRBJ2-1; TRBD2 aligns across 10 bases. The CDR3 has 17 residues. Germline CDR1 ENHRY, CDR2 SYGVKD. V lost 0 bases, J lost 8 bases, and 10 bases stayed unmatched. As DNA, the CDR3 is TGTGCCATCAGTGAGTCCTTAGGACTAGCGGAGTCCCATGAGCAGTTCTTC. Its protein is CAISESLGLAESHEQFF.

This clonotype showed up just a few times. This chain joins TRBV5-1 and TRBJ2-7; 13 bases are a match to TRBD2. The CDR3 is made up of 16 amino acids. Germline V lookup: CDR1 SGHRS, CDR2 YFSETQ. J was trimmed by 5 bases and V by 0 bases; bases with no gene match: 5. Here the CDR3 DNA reads TGCGCCAGCAGCTTGGCCGGACTAGCGGGAGTCCACGAGCAGTACTTC. Translating gives CASSLAGLAGVHEQYF. The variable domain in full, with the rest retrieved from reference TRBV5-1 and TRBJ2-7, is KAGVTQTPRYLIKTRGQQVTLSCSPISGHRSVSWYQQTPGQGLQFLFEYFSETQRNKGNFPGRFSGRQFSNSRSEMNVSTLELGDSALYLCASSLAGLAGVHEQYFGPGTRLTVT.

A few counts support this clonotype. The chain joins TRBV18 to TRBJ1-6, with TRBD1 as a possible D gene (6 bases). The V gene lost 4 bases and the J gene lost 14 bases, with 15 bases spanning the gap. CDR1 and CDR2 (germline): KGHSH, LQKENI. CDR3 length: 13 amino acids. The CDR3 spells CASSLRDTESLHF. CDR3 nucleotides: TGTGCCAGCTCACTCCGGGACACGGAATCCCTCCACTTT. The variable domain in full, completed from reference TRBV18 and TRBJ1-6, reads NAGVMQNPRHLVRRRGQEARLRCSPMKGHSHVYWYRQLPEEGLKFMVYLQKENIIDESGMPKERFSAEFPKEGPSILRIQQVVRGDSAAYFCASSLRDTESLHFGNGTRLTVT.

This chain joins TRBV27 and TRBJ2-7; tentative D call: TRBD1 (5 bases). CDR1 and CDR2 from the germline V gene are MNHEY and SMNVEV (reference sequence). The CDR3 length is 13 residues. The germline V and J ends were trimmed by 3 bases and 4 bases, with 10 bases remaining between them. Written as DNA, the CDR3 is TGTGCCAGCAGTTTCCAGGGTGGGTACGAGCAGTACTTC. Its translation is CASSFQGGYEQYF.

The chain uses TRBV30 and TRBJ2-7; tentatively, D is TRBD1 or TRBD2 (5 bases each). Germline V gene sequence: CDR1 GTSNPN, CDR2 SVGIG (reference sequence). The CDR3 is made up of 11 amino acids. The germline V and J ends were trimmed by 5 bases and 7 bases, with 12 bases remaining between them. CDR3 nucleotide sequence: TGTGCCTGGTTACTAGGGGCAGAGCAGTACTTC. It is translated as CAWLLGAEQYF.

This clonotype was seen more than once but under ten times. The rearrangement joins TRBV5-1 to TRBJ2-1; 8 bases map to TRBD2. V shed 4 bases, J shed 4 bases, and the junction held 13 bases outside the gene matches. Germline CDR1 SGHRS, CDR2 YFSETQ. CDR3 size: 17 residues. CDR3 amino acids: CASSLIRVTSGYNEQFF. The CDR3 DNA follows: TGCGCCAGCAGCCTGATTAGGGTCACTAGCGGATACAATGAGCAGTTCTTC.

This clonotype was recorded at least ten times. One junction end does not reproduce the germline sequence, and a read error may be involved. V usage is TRBV5-1 and J usage is TRBJ2-6, with unresolved D. The CDR3 covers 15 residues. Germline V lookup: CDR1 SGHRS, CDR2 YFSETQ. CDR3 sequence: CASSSTVSGANVLTF. The CDR3 DNA is TGTGCCAGCAGCTCCACGGTCAGTGGGGCCAACGTCCTGACTTTC.

The rearrangement uses TRBV20-1 and TRBJ2-5, with 11 bases fitting TRBD2. In germline, CDR1 is DFQATT, CDR2 SNEGSKA (reference sequence). With 7 bases clipped from V and 3 bases from J, the junction kept 4 bases outside the gene matches. The CDR3 spans 13 residues. This chain's CDR3 is CSVPGLAEETQYF. The CDR3 DNA follows: TGCAGTGTACCGGGACTAGCGGAAGAGACCCAGTACTTC.

This clonotype occurred a few times. J is TRBJ2-1 and V is TRBV5-1; weak D call: TRBD2 (6 bases). Germline V gene sequence: CDR1 SGHRS, CDR2 YFSETQ. The CDR3 is 13 amino acids. V gave up 5 bases and J gave up 9 bases, with 15 bases separating them. The CDR3 sequence: CASRRAGPGEQFF. For the CDR3, the DNA is TGCGCCAGCAGGCGAGCGGGTCCGGGTGAGCAGTTCTTC.

V usage is TRBV5-1 and J usage is TRBJ2-7, with 8 bases matching TRBD2. CDR3 length: 14 amino acids. Germline-derived CDR1 and CDR2 are SGHRS and YFSETQ. The V segment lost 4 bases and the J segment 4 bases; nucleotides outside the gene matches: 7. The chain's CDR3 is CASSRERELYEQYF. In DNA, the CDR3 is TGCGCCAGCAGCCGCGAGCGGGAGCTATACGAGCAGTACTTC.

There are a few counts of this clonotype. V usage is TRBV6-1 and J usage is TRBJ2-1; weak D call: TRBD2 (6 bases). From germline, CDR1 is MNHNS and CDR2 SASEGT. V lost 6 bases, J lost 0 bases, and 15 bases lay in between. The CDR3 has 16 amino acids. CDR3 protein: CASSPFAGSSYNEQFF. The CDR3 DNA is TGTGCCAGCAGCCCCTTTGCGGGGAGCTCCTACAATGAGCAGTTCTTC.

The chain carries TRBV29-1 and TRBJ2-1, with 7 positions matching TRBD2. This CDR3 contains 18 residues. Germline V gives CDR1 SQVTM, CDR2 ANQGSEA. V trimming: 6 bases; J trimming: 1 base; junction bases outside the gene matches: 18. In nucleotides, the CDR3 is TGCAGCGTCGATGGACTACTTCTAGCGGACGTTTCCTACAATGAGCAGTTCTTC. Its protein product is CSVDGLLLADVSYNEQFF.